Each of the 31 T cell receptor beta chains below was sequenced from the same sample in a study of blood T cell repertoires in COVID-19. The protocol was immunoSEQ multiplex PCR, while the TCRdb copy is restricted to in-frame clones and leaves out a portion. The table lists tens of thousands of clones, roughly 90% of them singletons. What was sequenced was peripheral blood. The receptors derive from a male donor with acute or convalescent COVID-19.

This sequence joins TRBV5-6 and TRBJ2-7, with D uncertain. CDR1 SGHDT and CDR2 YYEEEE come from the germline V gene. The CDR3 has 14 amino acids. The V end was cut by 0 bases, the J end by 7 bases, with 14 bases between. This CDR3 is CASSLADTATEQYF. The CDR3 nucleotides read TGTGCCAGCAGCTTGGCTGACACTGCGACGGAGCAGTACTTC.

This sequence joins TRBV2 and TRBJ2-3; D might be TRBD1 (5 bases). The CDR3 has 17 amino acids. From germline, CDR1 is SNHLY and CDR2 FYNNEI. Trimming removed 0 bases at V and 5 bases at J, with 18 bases between. CDR3 sequence (DNA): TGTGCCAGCAGTGAAGCGGTCGGGCAGGGAAGAGGAGATACGCAGTATTTT. Amino acids: CASSEAVGQGRGDTQYF.

Only one count was recorded for this clone. The rearrangement uses TRBV18 and TRBJ2-2; 10 bases map to TRBD1. The CDR3 has 15 residues. Germline V lookup: CDR1 KGHSH, CDR2 LQKENI. V was pared by 2 bases and J by 6 bases, with 3 bases of the junction left unmatched. As DNA, the CDR3 is TGTGCCAGCTCACCATCTGGACAGGGGGCCGGGGAGCTGTTTTTT. It is translated as CASSPSGQGAGELFF.

The count of this clone is one. The rearrangement joins TRBV10-2 to TRBJ2-5, with TRBD1 identical over 9 bases. V was clipped by 6 bases and J by 1 base; unmatched bases: 3. This CDR3 is built from 14 residues. CDR1 is WSHSY, CDR2 SAAADI, per germline. Here the CDR3 DNA reads TGCGCCAGCAGCCCACAGGGGGCCCAAGAGACCCAGTACTTC. Translated: CASSPQGAQETQYF.

V and J are TRBV7-2 and TRBJ2-3; 12 bases align to TRBD2. This CDR3 contains 14 residues. Germline values: CDR1 SGHTA, CDR2 FQGNSA. Germline trimming cut 5 bases from V and 6 bases from J; bases unmatched to any gene: 3. The CDR3 region has the DNA TGTGCCAGCAGCCCTAGCGGGGGGGCTGATACGCAGTATTTT. Its protein product is CASSPSGGADTQYF.

The chain joins TRBV4-1 to TRBJ1-4; D uncertain. Germline CDR1 and CDR2: MGHRA and YSYEKL. Trimming removed 1 base at V and 7 bases at J, with 16 bases between. The CDR3 is 16 residues long. The CDR3 nucleotides read TGCGCCAGCAGCCAAGCCCTGGGCAGGATCGGTGAAAAACTGTTTTTT. Translation: CASSQALGRIGEKLFF.

In this sample, this clone turned up once. V usage is TRBV9 and J usage is TRBJ2-1; D not certain. From germline, CDR1 is SGDLS and CDR2 YYNGEE. The CDR3 consists of 13 residues. The V end lost 0 bases, the J end lost 7 bases, and 8 bases lay between the germline ends. This CDR3 reads CASSVGLINEQFF. CDR3 DNA: TGTGCCAGCAGCGTAGGACTTATTAATGAGCAGTTCTTC.

The chain recombines TRBV7-8 with TRBJ1-1, with a weak D call TRBD1 (5 bases). Germline values: CDR1 SGHVS, CDR2 FQNEAQ. The CDR3 runs to 14 residues. The V and J ends lost 0 bases and 4 bases respectively, with 9 bases between them. The CDR3 bases are TGTGCCAGCAGCTTAGCGGAGGGGAGCACTGAAGCTTTCTTT. It codes for CASSLAEGSTEAFF. The full variable domain, in which reference TRBV7-8 and TRBJ1-1 provide the parts outside the CDR3, is GAGVSQSPRYKVAKRGQDVALRCDPISGHVSLFWYQQALGQGPEFLTYFQNEAQLDKSGLPSDRFFAERPEGSVSTLKIQRTQQEDSAVYLCASSLAEGSTEAFFGQGTRLTVV.

The genes are TRBV6-6 and TRBJ2-1, with a possible D match to TRBD2 (5 bases). This CDR3 comprises 13 residues. Per the germline V gene, CDR1 is MNHNY and CDR2 is SVGAGI (reference sequence). V was cut by 3 bases and J by 9 bases, with 12 bases left in between. CDR3 protein: CASSYMSGTEQFF. In DNA, the CDR3 is TGTGCCAGCAGTTATATGAGCGGCACTGAGCAGTTCTTC.

This clone was detected once. The genes are TRBV11-2 and TRBJ1-3, with no clear D. CDR3 length: 15 amino acids. V was pared by 1 base and J by 2 bases, with 9 bases between. Germline V CDR1 and CDR2: SGHAT, FQNNGV. CDR3 in DNA: TGTGCCAGCAGCTTAGGCACAGTCGCTGGAAACACCATATATTTT. Its translation: CASSLGTVAGNTIYF.

The chain links TRBV28 to TRBJ1-3, with TRBD1 as a possible D gene (6 bases). Germline V gene lookup returns CDR1 MDHEN and CDR2 SYDVKM. Deletions cut 4 bases from V and 8 bases from J, with 18 bases between. This CDR3 is 15 amino acids long. CDR3 sequence: CASSSNRDILYTIYF. CDR3 sequence (DNA): TGTGCCAGCAGTTCAAACCGGGACATATTATACACCATATATTTT.

This chain joins TRBV7-6 and TRBJ2-1; no clear D gene. V lost 4 bases and J 4 bases, leaving 14 bases between the germline ends. The germline gives CDR1 SGHVS, CDR2 FNYEAQ. The CDR3 covers 15 residues. In DNA, the CDR3 is TGTGCCAGCAGCTCCCGTGGGCAGACATACAATGAGCAGTTCTTC. Amino acids: CASSSRGQTYNEQFF.

The rearrangement uses TRBV3-1 (or the pseudogene TRBV3-2) and TRBJ2-1; a weak D match, TRBD1 (5 bases). Germline CDR1 and CDR2: LGHDT and YNNKEL (reference sequence). V gave up 2 bases and J gave up 9 bases, with 11 bases separating them. This CDR3 is built from 13 residues. The CDR3: CASSQRRQGEQFF. The CDR3 nucleotides are TGTGCCAGCAGCCAACGAAGGCAGGGTGAGCAGTTCTTC.

The V and J genes are TRBV6-5 and TRBJ1-6; D possibly corresponds to TRBD1 (6 bases). The CDR3 has 14 residues. Trimming shortened V by 7 bases and J by 7 bases, and 14 bases separated the two germline ends. Germline-derived CDR1 and CDR2 are MNHEY and SVGAGI. The CDR3 DNA reads TGTGCCAGCAAGATCACAGGGTCGAATTCACCCCTCCACTTT. Its protein is CASKITGSNSPLHF.

This clone was counted between two and nine times. This chain connects TRBV21-1 to TRBJ2-2; the table's D call TRBD2 went unverified against the DNA. TRBV21-1 has pseudogene status. The CDR3 loop spans 17 amino acids. This chain's CDR3 is CASCLNTTGGDTGELFF. The CDR3 bases are TGTGCCAGCTGCCTCAACACGACGGGGGGAGACACCGGGGAGCTGTTTTTT.

This clone appeared a few times. The chain recombines TRBV5-1 with TRBJ2-7; TRBD1 aligns across 9 bases. V gave up 4 bases and J gave up 5 bases; unmatched junction bases: 7. The CDR3 spans 14 residues. CDR1 and CDR2 from the germline V gene are SGHRS and YFSETQ. The DNA for the CDR3 is TGCGCCAGCAGCAAAGGGACAGGGTACCACGAGCAGTACTTC. It encodes CASSKGTGYHEQYF.

V usage is TRBV9 and J usage is TRBJ1-2; weak D call: TRBD1 (6 bases). The CDR3 has 14 residues. Trimming took off 3 bases at V and 2 bases at J, with 11 bases between the two ends. Germline CDR1 and CDR2: SGDLS and YYNGEE. CDR3 DNA: TGTGCCAGCAGCGCCAGGGACACCAACTATGGCTACACCTTC. This codes for CASSARDTNYGYTF.

J is TRBJ2-3 and V is TRBV5-4; the match to TRBD2 covers 9 bases. The CDR3 spans 16 residues. V dropped 4 bases and J dropped 2; count of bases not matched to a gene: 8. Germline CDR1 and CDR2: SGHNT and YYREEE (reference sequence). The CDR3 protein is CASSLKRGEDTDTQYF. The CDR3 DNA reads TGTGCCAGCAGCCTCAAGCGGGGGGAAGACACAGATACGCAGTATTTT.

This chain links TRBV4-1 with TRBJ2-3; D might be TRBD2 (7 bases). The CDR3 runs to 12 residues. Trimming removed 1 base from V and 14 bases from J, with 13 bases in between. Germline CDR1 reads MGHRA; CDR2 reads YSYEKL. The CDR3 sequence: CASSQVAGAPYF. CDR3 nucleotides: TGCGCCAGCAGCCAAGTCGCGGGGGCTCCGTATTTT.

J is TRBJ1-2 and V is TRBV19, with a possible D match to TRBD1 (6 bases). Germline assignment: CDR1 LNHDA and CDR2 SQIVND (reference sequence). There are 14 residues in the CDR3. The germline V and J ends were trimmed by 3 bases and 0 bases, with 8 bases remaining between them. The CDR3 loop reads CASSIRTANYGYTF. The CDR3 nucleotides read TGTGCCAGTAGTATCAGGACAGCTAACTATGGCTACACCTTC.

This clone came up a few times. This chain uses TRBV6-5 with TRBJ2-2; D is perhaps TRBD1 (6 bases). CDR1 MNHEY and CDR2 SVGAGI come from the germline V gene. Trimming left V 7 bases short and J 6 bases short, with 12 bases between. The CDR3 runs 13 residues. CDR3 loop: CASTPGVAGELFF. The CDR3 DNA reads TGTGCCAGCACCCCAGGGGTGGCCGGGGAGCTGTTTTTT.

The chain employs TRBV27 and TRBJ1-5, with 7 bases fitting TRBD1. The CDR3 has 13 amino acids. V dropped 6 bases and J dropped 7; count of bases not matched to a gene: 6. In germline, CDR1 is MNHEY, CDR2 SMNVEV (reference sequence). Here the CDR3 DNA reads TGTGCCAGCAGCAAATACAGGGGCCAGCCCCAGCATTTT. Its translation is CASSKYRGQPQHF.

The rearrangement uses TRBV19 and TRBJ1-1; D possibly corresponds to TRBD1 (5 bases). The CDR3 spans 12 residues. CDR1 and CDR2 (germline): LNHDA, SQIVND (reference sequence). V lost 11 bases, J lost 3 bases, and 13 bases lay in between. The CDR3 is CACPGAYTEAFF. For the CDR3, the DNA is TGTGCCTGTCCTGGGGCATACACTGAAGCTTTCTTT.

The V gene is TRBV3-1 (or the pseudogene TRBV3-2), the J gene TRBJ2-7; D may be TRBD2 (6 bases). The CDR3 spans 15 residues. The ends were cut back, 1 base at V and 3 bases at J, with 13 bases in the middle. Germline CDR1 reads LGHDT; CDR2 reads YNNKEL (reference sequence). CDR3 nucleotides: TGTGCCAGCAGCCAAGCCCCGATGGGGGGCTACGAGCAGTACTTC. This translates into CASSQAPMGGYEQYF.

This chain uses TRBV7-2 with TRBJ1-1; 10 positions agree with TRBD1. V shed 1 base and J 1 base; nucleotides not matched to a gene: 6. The CDR3 sequence is 17 residues long. Germline-derived CDR1 and CDR2 are SGHTA and FQGNSA. The CDR3 nucleotides are TGTGCCAGCAGCTTAGAAGACAGGGGGCCTAGGAACACTGAAGCTTTCTTT. Translating gives CASSLEDRGPRNTEAFF.

The chain joins TRBV6-6 to TRBJ1-1, with a possible D match to TRBD1 (6 bases). Germline CDR1 reads MNHNY; CDR2 reads SVGAGI (reference sequence). The V and J ends lost 4 bases and 1 base respectively, with 10 bases between them. The CDR3 is made up of 14 amino acids. CDR3 coding DNA: TGTGCCAGCAGTTCAACAGGGACGAACACTGAAGCTTTCTTT. This encodes CASSSTGTNTEAFF.

The rearrangement joins TRBV29-1 to TRBJ1-1, with 9 bases matching TRBD1. Germline CDR1 SQVTM, CDR2 ANQGSEA. This CDR3 is 14 amino acids long. Trimming cost V 4 bases and J 1 base; bases outside gene matches: 4. This chain's CDR3 is CSVVPGQGNTEAFF. Written as DNA, the CDR3 is TGCAGCGTTGTACCGGGACAGGGGAACACTGAAGCTTTCTTT.

The V call is TRBV28, the J call TRBJ1-3; possible D gene TRBD1, 5 bases. The germline gives CDR1 MDHEN, CDR2 SYDVKM. The V end was cut by 7 bases, the J end by 0 bases, with 16 bases between. CDR3 size: 16 residues. The CDR3 region has the DNA TGTGCCAGCATGGTACAGGTTATCGGCTCTGGAAACACCATATATTTT. Translated, it gives CASMVQVIGSGNTIYF.

The sample holds a few counts of this clone. The chain employs TRBV21-1 and TRBJ1-2; the table assigns TRBD1, which was not confirmed against the DNA. TRBV21-1 is an annotated pseudogene. This CDR3 contains 13 residues. This chain's CDR3 is CASDPQGGYGYTF. CDR3 nucleotide sequence: TGTGCCAGCGACCCCCAGGGGGGCTATGGCTACACCTTC.

The V gene is TRBV5-1, the J gene TRBJ2-4; 7 bases are shared with TRBD1. The CDR3 is 15 amino acids. Trimming at V came to 4 bases and at J to 4 bases, leaving 8 bases not matched to a gene. Looked up from germline, CDR1 is SGHRS and CDR2 is YFSETQ. The CDR3 sequence is CASSLPQGMKNIQYF. DNA for the CDR3: TGCGCCAGCAGCCTACCACAGGGGATGAAAAACATTCAGTACTTC.

This chain connects TRBV28 to TRBJ1-1; D may be TRBD1 (5 bases). Germline V gene lookup returns CDR1 MDHEN and CDR2 SYDVKM. The CDR3 extends over 16 amino acids. Trimming stripped 2 bases from V and 1 base from J, with 14 bases between. CDR3 protein: CASSLGGAIKNTEAFF. The CDR3 DNA sequence: TGTGCCAGCAGTTTAGGAGGGGCCATCAAGAACACTGAAGCTTTCTTT.